This T cell receptor beta chain originates from a study of blood T cell repertoires in COVID-19. Sequencing was performed with immunoSEQ multiplex PCR; in TCRdb, only in-frame clones are kept and a portion is missing. Of some 110,000 clones listed, 82% are singletons. Trimming removed 0 bases from V and 4 bases from J; junction bases left unmatched: 10. From germline, CDR1 is MNHNS and CDR2 SASEGT. There are 18 residues in the CDR3. The rearrangement joins TRBV6-1 to TRBJ2-3; 10 bases agree with TRBD1. Sequences were obtained from peripheral blood. This receptor was taken from a man aged 70 or older with acute or convalescent COVID-19. CDR3 sequence (DNA): TGTGCCAGCAGTGAAGCGTTGACAGGGGGCATCGGGGCAGATACGCAGTATTTT. Translated, it gives CASSEALTGGIGADTQYF.